This T cell receptor (beta chain) is from a study of blood T cell repertoires in COVID-19. Germline-derived CDR1 and CDR2 are SGHRS and YFSETQ. There are 15 residues in the CDR3. Trimming stripped 0 bases from V and 0 bases from J, with 8 bases between. Clones were sequenced by immunoSEQ multiplex PCR, and TCRdb holds only the in-frame ones, with some missing. This table has under 300,000 clones, about four fifths appearing once. On this clone: Within the sample, other DNA sequences also encode this same CDR3.

This sequence joins TRBV5-1 and TRBJ2-3; a possible D gene is TRBD2 (6 bases). Input material: PBMCs or T cells enriched from blood (not recorded which). This clonotype originated in a man aged 50 to 59 who had recovered from COVID-19. CDR3 nucleotides: TGCGCCAGCAGCTTGGCCGGGACTAGCACAGATACGCAGTATTTT. Amino acid sequence: CASSLAGTSTDTQYF.